The sequence of this TCR beta chain was determined in a study of shared clonotypes between healthy human individuals (dated by TCRdb to about 2020). Concerning the study at large: The cohort included three men and a couple of women between 18 and 49 years of age. For each donor, three plates each were used for CD4 naive and CD4 memory, two plates were used for CD8 naive, and one plate was used for CD8 memory. Different laboratories and diverse techniques were used to prepare libraries and sequence TCR repertoires, to increase sequencing depth and limit assay-specific biases. To estimate repertoire size and how much clonotype sharing occurs between individuals, the study deeply sequenced the blood TCR repertoires of about five healthy adults. Per donor, leukapheresis produced somewhere between about 0.94 and 9 billion PBMCs. Here is what the overall study found, with its caveats: Rarefaction of sorted-subset datasets indicated incomplete sequencing despite the large sequencing depth. When a handful of donors were compared, the shared fraction of clonotypes was 5% to 6.5% for naive CD4, less than 4% for naive CD8, 2.3% for memory CD4, and 0.35% to 0.4% for memory CD8. Because the study included a small number of donors, the genetic and exposure-history diversity represented was limited. Estimated clonotype richness was generally larger for naive than for memory subsets. Based on pairwise subsampling, the degree of clonotype sharing among donors was expected to be affected by sequencing depth. Sampling was restricted to blood, and TCR repertoires in tissues likely differ from the TCR repertoires found in blood. Clonotypes shared by all four sorted-subset donors showed higher generation probabilities than non-shared clonotypes.

CD8 naive samples consisted of CD45RO-negative cells that were positively selected for CCR7, yielding a CD45RA+CCR7+ population without TemRA cells. The donors were healthy, HIV-negative adults with no recently reported acute infections or vaccinations. Only Caucasian adults living in Nashville, Tennessee, USA were represented among the donors. Blood was obtained by leukapheresis, after which PBMCs were separated by Ficoll-Histopaque density gradient centrifugation and cryopreserved in liquid nitrogen vapor phase. Purity and quantity of every magnetically sorted T cell population were checked by analytical flow cytometry. Each sorted fraction had its genomic DNA isolated and then quantified by UV absorbance on a Nanodrop 2000c. CDR1 and CDR2, looked up from the germline V gene, are MGHRA and YSYEKL. Trimming takes 2 bases from V and 5 bases from J, and the germline ends sit 9 bases apart. Inclusive of the bounding cysteine and phenylalanine, the CDR3 is 13 residues long. Only CDR3 DNA remains: 39 bases, in frame from the first base.

TCR CDR3 regions were amplified from genomic DNA by multiplex PCR using the deep immunoSEQ assay. Genomic DNA extracted from each cell subset was distributed evenly over all wells of several immunoSEQ 96-well plates, and each plate served as one replicate. For sorted subsets, roughly 200 ng genomic DNA, equal to 25,000 to 35,000 T cell genomes, was loaded into each replicate PCR. Purified libraries were measured with a Qubit 3.0 fluorometer, size-checked on a Bioanalyzer 2100, and measured again with the KAPA Library Quantification kit. Each immunoSEQ 96-well plate was sequenced on its own single-read 150-cycle Illumina NextSeq 550 flow cell. In the authors' own workflow: The immunoSEQ output contained only junctional sequences without quality scores, so filtering could not match that applied to full-length reads. To assign V/J genes and CDR3, sequences were annotated against IMGT germline references using PyIR, a Python wrapper for IgBLAST v1.9. Reads were filtered out if the reads had weak V/J assignments (E-value above 1e-6), no CDR3, stop codons, out-of-frame junctions, or ambiguous translated residues. A V3J clonotype was defined by an identical inferred V gene, J gene, and CDR3 amino acid sequence. The percentage overlap between two repertoires was calculated by dividing the number of shared unique clonotypes by the size of the smaller repertoire. Richness of each repertoire was evaluated using RTK rarefaction, the Chao1 estimator, and Recon v2.1 estimates of unobserved clonotypes. OLGA was used to compute generation probabilities for all TCRbeta clonotypes that the gDNA method yielded from a handful of donors. TCRdb limited this immuneACCESS table to in-frame rearrangements with V and J called. A share of clones is missing; checked studies link under half to unresolved V genes, and the rest is unexplained. V and J calls and clone size are copied from that table; D and trimming were computed from the DNA. The sample table records roughly 2.1 million clones; under 95% of these occur just once. The ten largest clones add up to roughly 1.7% of the sample.

To note about this clone: Its antigen is not yet known. The input lacks base qualities; no much larger clone sits a single base away.

What was sequenced was naive CD8+ T cells from PBMCs. In the paper's terms, the cell subset or site label means: CD45RA+CCR7+. The rearrangement joined TRBV4-1 to TRBJ1-1, with no confident D gene call. This clonotype was sampled from a man aged 18 to 30 in good health. Some clones in this sample may be carry-over from other donors' samples. The DNA sequence is TGCGCCAGCAGCCAAAACGGGGAGACTGAAGCTTTCTTT. Its product reads: CASSQNGETEAFF.